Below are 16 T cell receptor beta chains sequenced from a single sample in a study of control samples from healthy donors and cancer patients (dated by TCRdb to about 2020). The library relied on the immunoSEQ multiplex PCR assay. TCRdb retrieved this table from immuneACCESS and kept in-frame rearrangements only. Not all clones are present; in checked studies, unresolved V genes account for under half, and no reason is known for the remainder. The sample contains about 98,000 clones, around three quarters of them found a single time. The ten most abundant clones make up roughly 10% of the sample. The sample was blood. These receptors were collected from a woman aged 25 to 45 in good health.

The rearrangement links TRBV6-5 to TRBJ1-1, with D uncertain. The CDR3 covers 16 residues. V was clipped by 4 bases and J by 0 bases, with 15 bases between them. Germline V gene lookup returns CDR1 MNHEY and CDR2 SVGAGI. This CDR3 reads CASSSRRREMNTEAFF. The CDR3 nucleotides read TGTGCCAGCAGTTCGAGACGTAGGGAAATGAACACTGAAGCTTTCTTT.

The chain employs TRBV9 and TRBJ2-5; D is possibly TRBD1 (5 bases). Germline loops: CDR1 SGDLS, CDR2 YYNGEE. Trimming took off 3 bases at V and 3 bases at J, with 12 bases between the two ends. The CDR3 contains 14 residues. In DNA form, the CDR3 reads TGTGCCAGCAGCGGGGGCAGCTCCAAAGAGACCCAGTACTTC. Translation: CASSGGSSKETQYF.

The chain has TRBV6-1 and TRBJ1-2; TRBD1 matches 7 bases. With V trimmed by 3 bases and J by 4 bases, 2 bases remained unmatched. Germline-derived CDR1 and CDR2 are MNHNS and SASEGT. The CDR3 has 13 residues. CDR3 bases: TGTGCCAGCAGTGAGCAGGGGGGCTATGGCTACACCTTC. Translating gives CASSEQGGYGYTF.

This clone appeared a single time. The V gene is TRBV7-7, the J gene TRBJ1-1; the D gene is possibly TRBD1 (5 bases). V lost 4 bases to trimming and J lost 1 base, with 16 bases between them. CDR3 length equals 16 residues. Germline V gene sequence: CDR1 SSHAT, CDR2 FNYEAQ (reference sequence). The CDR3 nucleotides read TGTGCCAGCAGCTCGAGGGCTTGGGGGGGGAACACTGAAGCTTTCTTT. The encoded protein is CASSSRAWGGNTEAFF.

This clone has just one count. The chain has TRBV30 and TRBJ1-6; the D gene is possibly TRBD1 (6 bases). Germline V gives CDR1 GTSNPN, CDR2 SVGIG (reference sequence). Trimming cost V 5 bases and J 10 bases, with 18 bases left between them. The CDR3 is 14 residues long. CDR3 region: CAWDRGTGTSPLHF. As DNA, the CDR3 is TGTGCCTGGGATCGGGGTACAGGGACCTCACCCCTCCACTTT.

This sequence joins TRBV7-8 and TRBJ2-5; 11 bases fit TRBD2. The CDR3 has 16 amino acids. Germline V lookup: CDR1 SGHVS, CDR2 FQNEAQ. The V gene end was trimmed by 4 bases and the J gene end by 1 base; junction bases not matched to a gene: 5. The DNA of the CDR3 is TGTGCCAGCAGCTCCTCTAGCGGGGGGCCCCAAGAGACCCAGTACTTC. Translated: CASSSSSGGPQETQYF.

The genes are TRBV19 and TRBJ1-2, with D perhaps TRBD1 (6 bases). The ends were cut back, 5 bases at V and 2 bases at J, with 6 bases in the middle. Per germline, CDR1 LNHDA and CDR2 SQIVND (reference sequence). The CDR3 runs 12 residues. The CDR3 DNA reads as TGTGCCAGTAGTGGACAGAACTATGGCTACACCTTC. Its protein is CASSGQNYGYTF.

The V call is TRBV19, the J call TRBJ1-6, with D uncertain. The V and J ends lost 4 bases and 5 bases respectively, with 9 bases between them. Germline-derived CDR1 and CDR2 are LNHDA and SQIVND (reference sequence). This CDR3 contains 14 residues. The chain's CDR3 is CASSRTLHNSPLHF. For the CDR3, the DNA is TGTGCCAGTAGTAGGACTCTCCATAATTCACCCCTCCACTTT.

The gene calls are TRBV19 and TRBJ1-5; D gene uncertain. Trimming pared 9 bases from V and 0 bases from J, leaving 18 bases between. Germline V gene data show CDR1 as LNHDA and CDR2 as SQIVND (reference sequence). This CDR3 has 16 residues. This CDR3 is CASELGGTYSNQPQHF. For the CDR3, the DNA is TGTGCCAGCGAGCTTGGTGGAACTTATAGCAATCAGCCCCAGCATTTT. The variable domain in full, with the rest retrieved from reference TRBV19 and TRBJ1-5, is DGGITQSPKYLFRKEGQNVTLSCEQNLNHDAMYWYRQDPGQGLRLIYYSQIVNDFQKGDIAEGYSVSREKKESFPLTVTSAQKNPTAFYLCASELGGTYSNQPQHFGDGTRLSIL.

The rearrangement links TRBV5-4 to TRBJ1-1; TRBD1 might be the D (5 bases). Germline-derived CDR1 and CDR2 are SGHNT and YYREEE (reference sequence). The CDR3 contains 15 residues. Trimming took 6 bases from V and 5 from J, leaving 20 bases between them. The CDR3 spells CASISTPGGGTEAFF. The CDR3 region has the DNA TGTGCCAGCATCTCAACCCCGGGGGGAGGGACTGAAGCTTTCTTT.

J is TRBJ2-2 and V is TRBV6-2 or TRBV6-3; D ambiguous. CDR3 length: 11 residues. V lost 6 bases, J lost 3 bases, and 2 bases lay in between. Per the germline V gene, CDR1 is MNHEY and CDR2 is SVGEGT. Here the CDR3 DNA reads TGTGCCAGCAGCCACACCGGGGAGCTGTTTTTT. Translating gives CASSHTGELFF.

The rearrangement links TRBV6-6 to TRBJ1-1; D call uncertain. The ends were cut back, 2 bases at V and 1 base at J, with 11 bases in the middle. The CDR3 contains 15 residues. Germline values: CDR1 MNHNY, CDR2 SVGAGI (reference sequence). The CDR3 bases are TGTGCCAGCAGTTACGACCGGACGGAGAACACTGAAGCTTTCTTT. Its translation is CASSYDRTENTEAFF.

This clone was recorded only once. The CDR3 spells CASSQERLPGIEAFF. CDR3 sequence (DNA): TGTGCCAGCAGCCAAGAGCGGTTGCCAGGAATCGAAGCTTTCTTT. The V call is TRBV3-1 (or the pseudogene TRBV3-2), the J call TRBJ1-1; D not resolved. This CDR3 has 15 residues. V was clipped by 0 bases and J by 8 bases, with 16 bases between them. The germline gives CDR1 LGHDT, CDR2 YNNKEL (reference sequence).

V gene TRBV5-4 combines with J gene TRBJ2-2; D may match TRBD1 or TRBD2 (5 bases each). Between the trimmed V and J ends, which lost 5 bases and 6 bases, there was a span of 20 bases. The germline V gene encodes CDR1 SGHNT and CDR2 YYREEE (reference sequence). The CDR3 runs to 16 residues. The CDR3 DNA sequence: TGTGCCAGCAGTCAATCTCGGGGCATTCGGGCCGGGGAGCTGTTTTTT. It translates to CASSQSRGIRAGELFF.

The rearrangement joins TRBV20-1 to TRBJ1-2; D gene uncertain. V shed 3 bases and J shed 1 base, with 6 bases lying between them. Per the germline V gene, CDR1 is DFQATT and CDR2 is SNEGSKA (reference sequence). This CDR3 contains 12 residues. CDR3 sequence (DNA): TGCAGTGCTAGTCCGGATAACTATGGCTACACCTTC. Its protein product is CSASPDNYGYTF.

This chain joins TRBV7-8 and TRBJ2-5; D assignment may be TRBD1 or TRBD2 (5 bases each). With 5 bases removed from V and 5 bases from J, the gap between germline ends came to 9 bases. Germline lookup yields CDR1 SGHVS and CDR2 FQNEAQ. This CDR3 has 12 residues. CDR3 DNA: TGTGCCAGCAGCCGACGGGACGAGACCCAGTACTTC. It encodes CASSRRDETQYF.